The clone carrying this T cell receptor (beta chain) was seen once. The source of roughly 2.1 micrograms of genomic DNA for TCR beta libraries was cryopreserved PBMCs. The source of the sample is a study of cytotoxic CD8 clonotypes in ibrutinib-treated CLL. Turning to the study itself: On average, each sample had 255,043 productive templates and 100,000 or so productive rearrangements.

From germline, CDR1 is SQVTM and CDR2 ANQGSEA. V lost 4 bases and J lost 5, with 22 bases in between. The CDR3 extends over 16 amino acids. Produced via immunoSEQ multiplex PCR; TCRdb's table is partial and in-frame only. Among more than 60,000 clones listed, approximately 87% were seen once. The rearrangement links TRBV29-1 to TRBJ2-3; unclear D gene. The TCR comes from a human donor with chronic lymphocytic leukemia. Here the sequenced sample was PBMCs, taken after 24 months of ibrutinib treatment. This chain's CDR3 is CSVVGPVMGWGDTQYF. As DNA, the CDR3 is TGCAGCGTTGTAGGCCCGGTGATGGGATGGGGAGATACGCAGTATTTT.